These 24 T cell receptor beta chains originate from one sample sequenced in a study of radiotherapy plus CTLA-4 blockade in lung cancer. Sequenced by immunoSEQ multiplex PCR; TCRdb stores in-frame clones only, minus some. Here the sample spans about 94,000 clones, roughly four fifths being singletons. Here the sequenced sample was peripheral blood, taken from a patient treated with radiotherapy plus ipilimumab. All receptors derive from a human donor with non-small cell lung cancer that progressed on radiotherapy plus ipilimumab.

The chain uses TRBV6-5 and TRBJ2-1; D gene ambiguous. CDR1 MNHEY and CDR2 SVGAGI come from the germline V gene. V was shortened by 1 base and J by 10 bases, with 5 bases between the two germline ends. The CDR3 runs to 11 residues. CDR3 residues: CASSYFEEQFF. CDR3 coding DNA: TGTGCCAGCAGTTACTTCGAGGAGCAGTTCTTC.

The chain employs TRBV29-1 and TRBJ2-1; 11 bases line up with TRBD2. V gave up 4 bases and J gave up 4 bases; unmatched junction bases: 6. This CDR3 contains 15 residues. CDR1 and CDR2 (germline): SQVTM, ANQGSEA. Here the CDR3 DNA reads TGCAGCGTTGCCCTGATAGCGGGAGGGTACAATGAGCAGTTCTTC. Protein product: CSVALIAGGYNEQFF.

The V and J genes are TRBV4-1 and TRBJ1-2, with 11 bases matching TRBD1. The V gene end was trimmed by 3 bases and the J gene end by 7 bases; junction bases not matched to a gene: 7. Germline-derived CDR1 and CDR2 are MGHRA and YSYEKL. The CDR3 runs 15 residues. This CDR3 is CASSQDRGRLVGYTF. Written as DNA, the CDR3 is TGCGCCAGCAGCCAGGACAGGGGGCGTCTGGTTGGCTACACCTTC.

A single count supports this clone. The chain couples TRBV28 to TRBJ2-7; TRBD1 might be the D (6 bases). The V gene's germline CDR1 is MDHEN and CDR2 SYDVKM. V was pared by 7 bases and J by 4 bases, with 11 bases between. There are 12 residues in the CDR3. CDR3 sequence: CASTSGVYEQYF. In DNA, the CDR3 is TGTGCCAGCACCTCAGGGGTTTACGAGCAGTACTTC.

This clone was observed a few times. This chain links TRBV7-3 with TRBJ1-1; D gene unclear. V gave up 2 bases and J gave up 1 base, with 5 bases separating them. There are 13 residues in the CDR3. CDR1 and CDR2 (germline): SGHTA, FQGTGA. CDR3 loop: CASSLDRNTEAFF. The CDR3 bases are TGTGCCAGCAGCTTAGACCGGAACACTGAAGCTTTCTTT.

The rearrangement links TRBV7-8 to TRBJ2-1, with TRBD2 as a possible D gene (6 bases). V was cut by 1 base and J by 3 bases, with 28 bases left in between. Germline V gene sequence: CDR1 SGHVS, CDR2 FQNEAQ. The CDR3 consists of 21 residues. CDR3 DNA: TGTGCCAGCAGCTTAGTACGAGTCCATACCGCACGGGAGCCAGACTACAATGAGCAGTTCTTC. This codes for CASSLVRVHTAREPDYNEQFF.

In the case of this clone: Other DNA sequences of this sample code for an identical CDR3. CDR3 in amino acids: CAWSPDGVNTEAFF. The CDR3 DNA is TGTGCCTGGAGCCCTGATGGGGTGAACACTGAAGCTTTCTTT. This chain links TRBV30 with TRBJ1-1; D is unclear. This CDR3 comprises 14 residues. The V gene's germline CDR1 is GTSNPN and CDR2 SVGIG (reference sequence). V was pared by 3 bases and J by 0 bases, with 11 bases between. The whole variable domain, filled in from reference TRBV30 and TRBJ1-1, reads SQTIHQWPATLVQPVGSPLSLECTVEGTSNPNLYWYRQAAGRGLQLLFYSVGIGQISSEVPQNLSASRPQDRQFILSSKKLLLSDSGFYLCAWSPDGVNTEAFFGQGTRLTVV.

V usage is TRBV7-2 and J usage is TRBJ2-1; 8 bases fit TRBD2. Germline lookup yields CDR1 SGHTA and CDR2 FQGNSA. The J segment lost 5 bases and the V segment lost 5 bases, leaving 8 bases of the junction unmatched. The CDR3 runs to 15 residues. The DNA for the CDR3 is TGTGCCAGCAGCCCCTTTAGCGGGGCACACAATGAGCAGTTCTTC. Protein sequence: CASSPFSGAHNEQFF.

This clone was counted between two and nine times. This chain connects TRBV4-2 to TRBJ2-7; weak D call: TRBD2 (6 bases). Germline loops: CDR1 LGHNA, CDR2 YNFKEQ. The CDR3 is 15 residues long. Trimming took off 2 bases at V and 0 bases at J, with 11 bases between the two ends. Here the CDR3 DNA reads TGTGCCAGCAGCCAACTGTTGGGAGGCTCCTACGAGCAGTACTTC. Encoded protein: CASSQLLGGSYEQYF.

This clone was recorded a few times. V is TRBV19 and J is TRBJ2-7; perhaps D is TRBD1 or TRBD2 (5 bases each). Trimming took off 1 base at V and 0 bases at J, with 10 bases between the two ends. CDR3 length: 15 residues. CDR1 is LNHDA, CDR2 SQIVND, per germline (reference sequence). The CDR3 coding sequence is TGTGCCAGTAGTATAGTGGGACGTAGCTCCTACGAGCAGTACTTC. Its translation is CASSIVGRSSYEQYF.

The gene calls are TRBV7-8 and TRBJ2-7, with TRBD2 identical over 8 bases. V was pared by 1 base and J by 4 bases, with 6 bases of the junction left unmatched. The CDR3 extends over 15 amino acids. CDR1 SGHVS and CDR2 FQNEAQ come from the germline V gene. This chain's CDR3 is CASSLEGTSGYEQYF. CDR3 sequence (DNA): TGTGCCAGCAGCTTAGAGGGGACTAGTGGGTACGAGCAGTACTTC.

V usage is TRBV9 and J usage is TRBJ2-1; TRBD1 matches at 7 bases. The CDR3 spans 15 residues. The J segment lost 4 bases and the V segment lost 3 bases, leaving 7 bases of the junction unmatched. CDR1 and CDR2 from the germline V gene are SGDLS and YYNGEE. The CDR3 coding sequence is TGTGCCAGCAGCGCGTCCGGGACAGAGTACAATGAGCAGTTCTTC. Translating it yields CASSASGTEYNEQFF.

The gene calls are TRBV7-8 and TRBJ1-1; possibly TRBD1 for D (6 bases). This CDR3 comprises 13 residues. Germline CDR1 is SGHVS and CDR2 is FQNEAQ. V lost 5 bases, J lost 4 bases, and 11 bases lay in between. CDR3: CASSDTGITEAFF. The CDR3 DNA reads as TGTGCCAGCAGCGATACAGGGATCACTGAAGCTTTCTTT.

This chain joins TRBV5-6 and TRBJ2-3; tentative D call: TRBD1 (7 bases). The V and J ends lost 4 bases and 4 bases respectively, with 13 bases between them. The CDR3 loop spans 14 amino acids. Germline assignment: CDR1 SGHDT and CDR2 YYEEEE. CDR3 coding DNA: TGTGCCAGCAGCAATCAGGGGGAGGCAGATACGCAGTATTTT. Protein: CASSNQGEADTQYF. The whole variable domain, filled in from reference TRBV5-6 and TRBJ2-3, reads DAGVTQSPTHLIKTRGQQVTLRCSPKSGHDTVSWYQQALGQGPQFIFQYYEEEERQRGNFPDRFSGHQFPNYSSELNVNALLLGDSALYLCASSNQGEADTQYFGPGTRLTVL.

There are a few counts of this clone. This chain's CDR3 is CAISWTSGTGELFF. The CDR3 DNA reads as TGTGCCATCAGTTGGACTAGCGGGACCGGGGAGCTGTTTTTT. The rearrangement uses TRBV10-3 and TRBJ2-2; 11 bases match TRBD2. The J segment lost 5 bases and the V segment lost 5 bases, leaving 1 base of the junction unmatched. CDR1 is ENHRY, CDR2 SYGVKD, per germline. This CDR3 contains 14 residues.

This clone showed up just once. The chain joins TRBV2 to TRBJ1-4; D is unclear. Trimming shortened V by 4 bases and J by 15 bases, and 15 bases separated the two germline ends. Germline values: CDR1 SNHLY, CDR2 FYNNEI. The CDR3 runs 12 residues. The CDR3 DNA is TGTGCCAGCAGTGGTTTGGCCAATGCGGTGTTTTTT. This translates into CASSGLANAVFF.

This clone appeared once. This chain connects TRBV9 to TRBJ2-3, with 9 bases fitting TRBD1. CDR1 and CDR2 from the germline V gene are SGDLS and YYNGEE. The CDR3 has 14 residues. The junction had 3 bases not matched to a gene; V was cut back by 6 bases and J by 1 base. This CDR3 is CASNRQGGTDTQYF. The CDR3 DNA is TGTGCCAGCAACCGACAGGGGGGCACAGATACGCAGTATTTT.

The J gene is TRBJ1-5, the V gene TRBV10-2; maybe TRBD1 (5 bases). V lost 6 bases, J lost 0 bases, and 12 bases lay in between. Germline V gives CDR1 WSHSY, CDR2 SAAADI. The CDR3 extends over 15 amino acids. The CDR3, as DNA: TGCGCCAGCAGGGCCAGGGATTTTAGCAATCAGCCCCAGCATTTT. Translated, it gives CASRARDFSNQPQHF.

CDR3 amino acids: CASSYSRSLGEETQYF. CDR3 DNA sequence: TGTGCCAGCAGTTACTCTCGCAGTCTGGGGGAAGAGACCCAGTACTTC. The chain recombines TRBV6-5 with TRBJ2-5; D may be TRBD1 or TRBD2 (5 bases each). CDR1 and CDR2 from the germline V gene are MNHEY and SVGAGI. V gave up 0 bases and J gave up 3 bases, with 14 bases separating them. The CDR3 totals 16 residues.

The rearrangement joins TRBV29-1 to TRBJ2-5; no definite D call. Trimming shortened V by 0 bases and J by 4 bases, and 18 bases separated the two germline ends. CDR3 length: 16 amino acids. CDR1 is SQVTM, CDR2 ANQGSEA, per germline. The CDR3 reads CSVEDPGWQVGETQYF. The CDR3 bases are TGCAGCGTTGAAGACCCCGGTTGGCAGGTTGGAGAGACCCAGTACTTC.

J is TRBJ1-5 and V is TRBV6-5; 8 bases are a match to TRBD1. CDR1 is MNHEY, CDR2 SVGAGI, per germline. The CDR3 totals 16 residues. V lost 3 bases, J lost 2 bases, and 6 bases stayed unmatched. Here the CDR3 reads CASSYPPGQGNQPQHF. The CDR3 DNA follows: TGTGCCAGCAGTTATCCACCGGGACAGGGCAATCAGCCCCAGCATTTT.

The chain employs TRBV5-5 and TRBJ1-1, with 9 nucleotides matching TRBD1. J gave up 4 bases and V 5 bases, and 6 bases lay outside the gene matches. Germline V lookup: CDR1 SGHKS, CDR2 YYEKEE (reference sequence). This CDR3 is 14 amino acids long. The CDR3: CASSWTGEGTEAFF. Written as DNA, the CDR3 is TGTGCCAGCAGTTGGACAGGGGAGGGCACTGAAGCTTTCTTT.

This clone was observed once. The CDR3 reads CASSTGQGSYEQYV. CDR3 nucleotide sequence: TGTGCCAGCAGCACCGGACAGGGTTCTTACGAGCAGTACGTC. The V call is TRBV21-1, the J call TRBJ2-7; TRBD1 reflects the table's D call only, with no check against the DNA. TRBV21-1 is classified as a pseudogene. CDR3 length: 14 residues.

V is TRBV7-9 and J is TRBJ2-1; 8 nucleotides agree with TRBD1. After removal of 4 bases from V and 3 bases from J, the junction contained 8 bases not matched to a gene. Germline CDR1 SEHNR, CDR2 FQNEAQ (reference sequence). The CDR3 length is 16 residues. CDR3 region: CASSYSRGRFYNEQFF. The CDR3 DNA sequence: TGTGCCAGCAGCTATAGCAGGGGGCGCTTCTACAATGAGCAGTTCTTC.